The 30 T cell receptor beta chains given below trace back to one sample, sequenced in a study of T cell repertoires in cytomegalovirus infection. A single record per CDR3 protein comes from TCRdb applying MiXCR to the reads. The data hold approximately 320,000 distinct CDR3 sequences, with 8% to 10% observed a single time. Sequenced sample: PBMCs. The receptor source for this set is a human donor in good health (CMV status not recorded). Some clones in this sample may be carry-over from other donors' samples.

This clonotype has a count of ten or more. The chain is built from TRBV6-2 or TRBV6-3 and TRBJ1-1; 10 bases align to TRBD1. After removal of 6 bases from V and 8 bases from J, the junction contained 9 bases not matched to a gene. Germline values: CDR1 MNHEY, CDR2 SVGEGT. The CDR3 extends over 14 amino acids. CDR3 in amino acids: CASRRQGAYVEAFF. DNA for the CDR3: TGTGCCAGCAGACGACAGGGGGCTTATGTGGAAGCTTTCTTT.

This sequence joins TRBV4-1 and TRBJ1-6; D gene uncertain. The CDR3 spans 13 residues. The V end lost 8 bases, the J end lost 9 bases, and 14 bases lay between the germline ends. Per germline, CDR1 MGHRA and CDR2 YSYEKL. CDR3 sequence reads: CASGSAGSSPLHF. In DNA, the CDR3 is TGCGCCAGCGGCTCCGCGGGTTCTTCACCCCTCCACTTT.

The genes are TRBV3-1 and TRBJ1-2; the D is unclear. Germline values: CDR1 LGHDT, CDR2 YNNKEL (reference sequence). Trimming left V 1 base short and J 7 bases short, with 10 bases between. The CDR3 is 13 amino acids. The CDR3 sequence is CASSQGPKGGYTF. DNA of the CDR3: TGTGCCAGCAGCCAAGGCCCCAAAGGTGGCTACACCTTC. The full variable domain, rest sourced from reference TRBV3-1 and TRBJ1-2, is DTAVSQTPKYLVTQMGNDKSIKCEQNLGHDTMYWYKQDSKKFLKIMFSYNNKELIINETVPNRFSPKSPDKAHLNLHINSLELGDSAVYFCASSQGPKGGYTFGSGTRLTVV.

The V gene is TRBV30, the J gene TRBJ2-3; a weak D match, TRBD1 (6 bases). Deletions cut 5 bases from V and 2 bases from J, with 8 bases between. Looked up from germline, CDR1 is GTSNPN and CDR2 is SVGIG (reference sequence). The CDR3 extends over 12 amino acids. CDR3 sequence reads: CAWEGDTDTQYF. DNA for the CDR3: TGTGCCTGGGAGGGGGACACAGATACGCAGTATTTT. The entire variable domain, with the rest obtained from reference TRBV30 and TRBJ2-3, is as follows: SQTIHQWPATLVQPVGSPLSLECTVEGTSNPNLYWYRQAAGRGLQLLFYSVGIGQISSEVPQNLSASRPQDRQFILSSKKLLLSDSGFYLCAWEGDTDTQYFGPGTRLTVL.

This clonotype has more than one count but fewer than ten. V gene TRBV7-6 combines with J gene TRBJ1-4; no definite D call. Germline CDR1 reads SGHVS; CDR2 reads FNYEAQ. Trimming took 7 bases from V and 0 from J, leaving 9 bases between them. This CDR3 contains 14 residues. The CDR3: CASIPFATNEKLFF. The CDR3, as DNA: TGTGCCAGCATCCCGTTTGCAACTAATGAAAAACTGTTTTTT.

The CDR3 sequence is CASSLAETVNNEQFF. In DNA, the CDR3 is TGTGCCAGCAGCTTAGCAGAGACCGTCAACAATGAGCAGTTCTTC. The chain recombines TRBV11-1 with TRBJ2-1; no reliable D call. This CDR3 has 15 amino acids. The V end was cut by 0 bases, the J end by 5 bases, with 11 bases between. Looked up from germline, CDR1 is SGHAT and CDR2 is FQDESV (reference sequence). The variable domain in full, with the rest retrieved from reference TRBV11-1 and TRBJ2-1, is EAEVAQSPRYKITEKSQAVAFWCDPISGHATLYWYRQILGQGPELLVQFQDESVVDDSQLPKDRFSAERLKGVDSTLKIQPAELGDSAMYLCASSLAETVNNEQFFGPGTRLTVL.

The chain carries TRBV7-8 and TRBJ2-2; no definite D call. This CDR3 is built from 17 residues. CDR1 and CDR2 (germline): SGHVS, FQNEAQ. Trimming left V 5 bases short and J 1 base short, with 17 bases between. DNA for the CDR3: TGTGCCAGCAGCCTAAACAGCCTATCGATGAACACCGGGGAGCTGTTTTTT. Amino acid sequence: CASSLNSLSMNTGELFF. Based on the CDR3 plus reference TRBV7-8 and TRBJ2-2, the full variable domain is GAGVSQSPRYKVAKRGQDVALRCDPISGHVSLFWYQQALGQGPEFLTYFQNEAQLDKSGLPSDRFFAERPEGSVSTLKIQRTQQEDSAVYLCASSLNSLSMNTGELFFGEGSRLTVL.

There are many counts of this clonotype. This sequence joins TRBV7-2 and TRBJ2-2, with D possibly being TRBD1 or TRBD2 (5 bases each). Per the germline V gene, CDR1 is SGHTA and CDR2 is FQGNSA. V lost 1 base to trimming and J lost 6 bases, with 18 bases between them. The CDR3 has 17 residues. This chain's CDR3 is CASSLVSYGASSGELFF. The DNA of the CDR3 is TGTGCCAGCAGCTTAGTTTCCTACGGGGCGTCCTCCGGGGAGCTGTTTTTT.

In this sample, this clonotype turned up many times. The genes are TRBV20-1 and TRBJ1-5; D uncertain. Germline lookup yields CDR1 DFQATT and CDR2 SNEGSKA (reference sequence). The CDR3 sequence is 12 residues long. Between the trimmed V and J ends, which lost 6 bases and 6 bases, there was a span of 12 bases. CDR3 coding DNA: TGCAGTGCCAGGACCTCGGGTCAGCCCCAGCATTTT. Protein sequence: CSARTSGQPQHF.

The chain carries TRBV20-1 and TRBJ1-2; 7 bases match TRBD1. V lost 4 bases, J lost 7 bases, and 9 bases stayed unmatched. Germline CDR1 and CDR2: DFQATT and SNEGSKA (reference sequence). The CDR3 is 13 amino acids. The CDR3 spells CSATTGIFFGYTF. CDR3 bases: TGCAGTGCTACGACAGGGATTTTCTTTGGCTACACCTTC.

This clonotype was detected ten times or more. The chain uses TRBV11-3 and TRBJ2-7, with D tentatively TRBD2 (5 bases). Trimming took off 5 bases at V and 7 bases at J, with 18 bases between the two ends. This CDR3 contains 14 residues. Germline V gene data show CDR1 as SGHNT and CDR2 as YENEEA. The CDR3 loop reads CASSAGGSSGEQYF. The CDR3, as DNA: TGTGCCAGCAGCGCGGGTGGGTCCTCTGGGGAGCAGTACTTC.

This clonotype was detected a few times. The chain is built from TRBV6-2 or TRBV6-3 and TRBJ2-1; D remains unclear. The CDR3 covers 16 residues. Germline CDR1 MNHEY, CDR2 SVGEGT. V shed 4 bases and J shed 1 base, with 14 bases lying between them. The CDR3 loop reads CASSFSGADSYNEQFF. CDR3 coding DNA: TGTGCCAGCAGTTTTTCGGGTGCCGATTCCTACAATGAGCAGTTCTTC.

In its sample, this clonotype was seen many times. The CDR3 nucleotides are TGTGCCAGCAGGGGAGGGGGGGAGGCAGCTTTCTTT. Amino acids: CASRGGGEAAFF. The genes are TRBV6-1 and TRBJ1-1, with a possible D match to TRBD1 (6 bases). Germline V gene sequence: CDR1 MNHNS, CDR2 SASEGT. This CDR3 spans 12 amino acids. V was pared by 6 bases and J by 10 bases, with 15 bases between.

The J gene is TRBJ2-2, the V gene TRBV20-1; no firm D call. Germline loops: CDR1 DFQATT, CDR2 SNEGSKA (reference sequence). The CDR3 is made up of 12 amino acids. This chain's CDR3 is CGVGYNTGELFF. As DNA, the CDR3 is TGCGGCGTCGGCTACAACACCGGGGAGCTGTTTTTT.

This clonotype was seen many times. The CDR3: CASSLVGRGSEQYF. Written as DNA, the CDR3 is TGTGCCAGCAGCTTAGTGGGGCGGGGAAGCGAGCAGTACTTC. The V call is TRBV7-9, the J call TRBJ2-7, with D possibly matching TRBD2 (6 bases). Trimming took 1 base from V and 6 from J, leaving 13 bases between them. This CDR3 is 14 amino acids long. The germline gives CDR1 SEHNR, CDR2 FQNEAQ (reference sequence).

This clonotype was seen more than once but under ten times. The rearrangement links TRBV15 to TRBJ1-4; 8 bases agree with TRBD1. Germline assignment: CDR1 LNHNV and CDR2 YYDKDF (reference sequence). V lost 5 bases and J lost 2; bases outside the gene matches: 13. This CDR3 has 18 residues. This CDR3 is CATSPTQGAVTTNEKLFF. As DNA, the CDR3 is TGTGCCACCAGCCCAACGCAGGGGGCGGTTACGACTAATGAAAAACTGTTTTTT.

This clonotype was found a few times. J is TRBJ1-2 and V is TRBV7-4; D possibly corresponds to TRBD1 (5 bases). In germline, CDR1 is SGHVT, CDR2 SQSDAQ. The CDR3 is made up of 16 amino acids. With 4 bases removed from V and 3 bases from J, the gap between germline ends came to 18 bases. CDR3 sequence (DNA): TGTGCCAGCAGCTCCTTCGGAGGGGCACAACACTATGGCTACACCTTC. Its translation: CASSSFGGAQHYGYTF.

This chain joins TRBV28 and TRBJ2-1; 7 nucleotides agree with TRBD1. Germline loops: CDR1 MDHEN, CDR2 SYDVKM. The CDR3 extends over 17 amino acids. J lost 0 bases, V lost 7 bases, and 12 bases had no gene match. The CDR3 region has the DNA TGTGCCAGCACCCCCGCTCCGGGACAGAGCTCCTACAATGAGCAGTTCTTC. This translates into CASTPAPGQSSYNEQFF.

Only a few counts were recorded for this clonotype. V usage is TRBV15 and J usage is TRBJ1-4; unclear D gene. The CDR3 totals 13 residues. Looked up from germline, CDR1 is LNHNV and CDR2 is YYDKDF (reference sequence). Trimming left V 1 base short and J 7 bases short, with 7 bases between. The CDR3: CATSRGVVEKLFF. Here the CDR3 DNA reads TGTGCCACCAGCAGAGGGGTCGTTGAAAAACTGTTTTTT.

This clonotype appeared a few times. The V call is TRBV6-5, the J call TRBJ1-5; possible D gene TRBD1, 5 bases. Germline V CDR1 and CDR2: MNHEY, SVGAGI. V lost 6 bases, J lost 0 bases, and 12 bases lay in between. The CDR3 contains 15 residues. CDR3 nucleotide sequence: TGTGCCAGCAGCTCGACAGTCTATAGCAATCAGCCCCAGCATTTT. It codes for CASSSTVYSNQPQHF.

This clonotype has a count of ten or more. The chain recombines TRBV7-9 with TRBJ2-7; D is uncertain. The CDR3 extends over 16 amino acids. CDR1 is SEHNR, CDR2 FQNEAQ, per germline (reference sequence). V lost 6 bases, J lost 4 bases, and 22 bases lay in between. CDR3 in amino acids: CASSPERRTIYYEQYF. DNA for the CDR3: TGTGCCAGCAGTCCAGAAAGGCGCACTATCTATTACGAGCAGTACTTC.

This clonotype appeared a few times. The chain carries TRBV30 and TRBJ1-1; D is ambiguous. The V end was cut by 8 bases, the J end by 2 bases, with 21 bases between. Germline CDR1 and CDR2: GTSNPN and SVGIG (reference sequence). This CDR3 is 15 amino acids long. The CDR3 DNA reads as TGTGCCGCTGGAAAAAGGGCCTTAATTAACACTGAAGCTTTCTTT. This gives the protein CAAGKRALINTEAFF.

This clonotype was counted a single time. The rearrangement links TRBV28 to TRBJ2-7; D is uncertain. CDR3 length equals 16 residues. The germline V gene encodes CDR1 MDHEN and CDR2 SYDVKM. V was trimmed by 5 bases and J by 0 bases, leaving 17 bases between them. The CDR3 bases are TGTGCCAGCAGTCCCGAAGACCGAAGTCACTCCTACGAGCAGTACTTC. Translating it yields CASSPEDRSHSYEQYF.

Many counts were recorded for this clonotype. J is TRBJ1-3 and V is TRBV7-2; D gene ambiguous. The CDR3 runs to 15 residues. Trimming took 4 bases from V and 0 from J, leaving 10 bases between them. Germline loops: CDR1 SGHTA, CDR2 FQGNSA. Written as DNA, the CDR3 is TGTGCCAGCAGCTCGTACGGGTTCTCTGGAAACACCATATATTTT. This gives the protein CASSSYGFSGNTIYF.

The chain couples TRBV28 to TRBJ1-2, with unresolved D. The CDR3 runs 15 residues. V was trimmed by 5 bases and J by 4 bases, leaving 17 bases between them. Germline V gene data show CDR1 as MDHEN and CDR2 as SYDVKM. The CDR3 region is CASSTTKARGYGYTF. CDR3 coding DNA: TGTGCCAGCAGTACCACCAAGGCCCGGGGCTATGGCTACACCTTC.

The rearrangement links TRBV7-9 to TRBJ2-1; no clear D. This CDR3 comprises 14 residues. Germline CDR1 and CDR2: SEHNR and FQNEAQ (reference sequence). V was shortened by 3 bases and J by 5 bases, with 11 bases between the two germline ends. The CDR3 DNA reads TGTGCCAGCAGCTTGCGAGCGTGGGACAATGAGCAGTTCTTC. It specifies CASSLRAWDNEQFF. Drawing the rest from reference TRBV7-9 and TRBJ2-1, the complete variable domain is DTGVSQNPRHKITKRGQNVTFRCDPISEHNRLYWYRQTLGQGPEFLTYFQNEAQLEKSRLLSDRFSAERPKGSFSTLEIQRTEQGDSAMYLCASSLRAWDNEQFFGPGTRLTVL.

A few counts support this clonotype. This chain joins TRBV12-5 and TRBJ2-1; 7 bases map to TRBD2. This CDR3 is built from 13 residues. Per the germline V gene, CDR1 is LGHNT and CDR2 is FRNRAP. Germline trimming cut 7 bases from V and 5 bases from J; bases unmatched to any gene: 5. The CDR3 loop is CASVAGVNNEQFF. The CDR3 bases are TGTGCTAGTGTGGCGGGAGTGAACAATGAGCAGTTCTTC.

This clonotype appeared many times. The gene calls are TRBV4-1 and TRBJ2-6, with D possibly matching TRBD2 (6 bases). The length of the CDR3 is 18 residues. Trimming took off 0 bases at V and 4 bases at J, with 16 bases between the two ends. Germline CDR1 is MGHRA and CDR2 is YSYEKL. CDR3 loop: CASSQEMNGAGGANVLTF. DNA for the CDR3: TGCGCCAGCAGCCAAGAGATGAACGGGGCGGGAGGGGCCAACGTCCTGACTTTC.

This clonotype was observed a handful of times. A much bigger clone sits one base away, suggesting this may be a read error. The chain has TRBV7-4 and TRBJ2-7; D gene uncertain. The CDR3 extends over 11 amino acids. The germline V and J ends were trimmed by 5 bases and 2 bases, with 4 bases remaining between them. CDR1 and CDR2 from the germline V gene are SGHVT and SQSDAQ. The CDR3 sequence is CASSTAYEQYF. The CDR3, as DNA: TGTGCCAGCAGCACGGCCTACGAGCAGTACTTC.

This clonotype appeared many times. The chain recombines TRBV6-2 or TRBV6-3 with TRBJ1-1, with 11 bases identical to TRBD1. Losses at the gene ends were 7 bases for V and 3 bases for J; bases not matched to a gene: 4. CDR1 and CDR2 from the germline V gene are MNHEY and SVGEGT. The CDR3 has 14 residues. CDR3 sequence: CASIPGQGDTEAFF. CDR3 sequence (DNA): TGTGCCAGCATACCGGGACAGGGGGACACTGAAGCTTTCTTT.